Following are 3 T cell receptor beta chains from one sample sequenced in a study of blood T cell repertoires in COVID-19. The data were produced by immunoSEQ multiplex PCR, yet TCRdb's version contains in-frame clones alone and is incomplete. The sample includes approximately 230,000 clones, 82% of them seen just once. Sequences were obtained from PBMCs or T cells enriched from blood (not recorded which). These receptors were collected from a middle-aged man who had recovered from COVID-19.

The chain combines TRBV29-1 with TRBJ1-2; TRBD1 aligns across 7 bases. V shed 5 bases and J 4 bases; nucleotides not matched to a gene: 7. CDR3 length: 13 amino acids. Germline CDR1 SQVTM, CDR2 ANQGSEA. The CDR3 protein is CSVRDRVSYGYTF. The CDR3 DNA reads as TGCAGCGTTAGAGACAGGGTTTCCTATGGCTACACCTTC. Combining the CDR3 with reference TRBV29-1 and TRBJ1-2 gives the whole variable domain SAVISQKPSRDICQRGTSLTIQCQVDSQVTMMFWYRQQPGQSLTLIATANQGSEATYESGFVIDKFPISRPNLTFSTLTVSNMSPEDSSIYLCSVRDRVSYGYTFGSGTRLTVV.

Written as DNA, the CDR3 is TGTGCCAGCAGCTTAGACATCAGTTACACTGAAGCTTTCTTT. As protein: CASSLDISYTEAFF. The chain combines TRBV7-2 with TRBJ1-1; D gene uncertain. The V gene's germline CDR1 is SGHTA and CDR2 FQGNSA. CDR3 length: 14 amino acids. The V gene lost 1 base and the J gene lost 3 bases, with 9 bases spanning the gap.

CDR3 residues: CASSHRLAGGPFEQFF. The DNA of the CDR3 is TGTGCCAGCAGTCACAGACTAGCGGGAGGGCCATTTGAGCAGTTCTTC. This chain uses TRBV27 with TRBJ2-1; TRBD2 matches at 14 bases. Germline loops: CDR1 MNHEY, CDR2 SMNVEV (reference sequence). Trimming cost V 5 bases and J 9 bases; bases outside gene matches: 9. The CDR3 has 16 amino acids.